The clone carrying this T cell receptor beta chain was seen repeatedly, ten times or more. Its antigen is not identified. This entry belongs to a study of identical twins. Study outcomes and limitations: With abundant cord blood beta clonotypes, insertions were fewer; memory repertoires showed no such pattern. One should note that invariant MAIT and iNKT cells could partly confound zero-insertion analyses.

CDR1 is SGHRS, CDR2 YFSETQ, per germline. V gave up 3 bases and J gave up 3 bases; unmatched junction bases: 7. The CDR3 consists of 16 residues. TCRdb fed the 5' RACE reads into MiXCR, producing one record per CDR3 protein. The repertoire holds about 690,000 distinct CDR3 sequences, 5.5% to 6.5% seen once, with approximately 2% in the top ten. The receptor comes from a man younger than 30 in good health. Sequencing used naive T cells sorted from blood. The V call is TRBV5-1, the J call TRBJ2-1, with 9 bases lining up with TRBD1. CDR3 residues: CASSSQGQGYYNEQFF. The CDR3 nucleotides are TGCGCCAGCAGCTCACAGGGACAGGGCTACTACAATGAGCAGTTCTTC.